This T cell receptor beta chain was recorded in a study of cytomegalovirus exposure and HLA in healthy donors. Primers for the PCR totalled 60 Vbeta and 13 Jbeta. The table came from immunoSEQ multiplex PCR; TCRdb's copy has only in-frame clones and leaves some out. The sample lists about 150,000 clones, 75% to 85% occurring once. Points from the study as a whole: Sequencing artifact likely explains a cluster of highly shared sequence variants. Based on reports, TCR beta sequences accurately predicted HLA-A and HLA-B alleles for most subjects. In vitro confirmation showed a few CMV-associated chains to be CMV antigen specific. Analysis performed later showed TCR beta chains linked to HLA being more clonally expanded than equally common others.

This CDR3 region has 13 residues. The germline V gene has CDR1 GTSNPN and CDR2 SVGIG (reference sequence). V was pared by 4 bases and J by 4 bases, with 3 bases of the junction left unmatched. Notes on this clone: Its specificity is not known.

This chain uses TRBV30 with TRBJ1-3; 8 bases are a match to TRBD1. The source of this sequence is a male donor in good health and CMV-seronegative. Material for sequencing was PBMCs. The CDR3 spells CAWKQGAGNTIYF. The CDR3 DNA reads TGTGCCTGGAAGCAGGGGGCAGGAAACACCATATATTTT.